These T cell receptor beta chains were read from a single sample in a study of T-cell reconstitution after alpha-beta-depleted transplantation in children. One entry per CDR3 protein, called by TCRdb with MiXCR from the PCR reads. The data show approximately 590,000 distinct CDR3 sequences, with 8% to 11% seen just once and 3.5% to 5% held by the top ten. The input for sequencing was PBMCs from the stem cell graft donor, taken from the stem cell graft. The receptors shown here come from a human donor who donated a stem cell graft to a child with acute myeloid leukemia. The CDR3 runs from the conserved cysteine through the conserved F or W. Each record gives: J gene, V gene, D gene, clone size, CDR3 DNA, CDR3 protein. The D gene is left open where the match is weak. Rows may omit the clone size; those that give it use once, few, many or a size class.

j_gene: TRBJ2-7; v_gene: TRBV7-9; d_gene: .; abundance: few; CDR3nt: TGTGCCACGACACGGACAGATGCCTACGAGCAGTACTTC; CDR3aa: CATTRTDAYEQYF
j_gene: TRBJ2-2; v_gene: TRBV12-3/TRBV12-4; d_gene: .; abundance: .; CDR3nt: TGTGCCAGCAGTCCCGGGGTGGCGGGTCTCGGGGAGCTGTTTTTT; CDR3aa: CASSPGVAGLGELFF
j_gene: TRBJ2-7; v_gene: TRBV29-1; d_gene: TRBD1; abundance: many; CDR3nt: TGCAGCGTTGTTTCCGGGACAGGGCAGTGGGAGCAGTACTTC; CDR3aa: CSVVSGTGQWEQYF
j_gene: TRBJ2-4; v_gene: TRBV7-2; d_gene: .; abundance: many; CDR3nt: TGTGCCAGCAGCTTGACGCTTTCGTTGGCCAAAAACATTCAGTACTTC; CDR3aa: CASSLTLSLAKNIQYF
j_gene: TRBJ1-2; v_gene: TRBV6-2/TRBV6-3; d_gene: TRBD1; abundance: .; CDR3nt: TGTGCCAGCATCTACGCCGGGACAGGGCCAGTGGATGGCTACACCTTC; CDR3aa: CASIYAGTGPVDGYTF
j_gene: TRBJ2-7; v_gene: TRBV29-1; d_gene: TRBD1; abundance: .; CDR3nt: TGCAGCGCAAGAGTCGGACAGGTTGGCTACGAGCAGTACTTC; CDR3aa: CSARVGQVGYEQYF
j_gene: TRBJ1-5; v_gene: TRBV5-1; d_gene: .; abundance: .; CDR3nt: TGCGCCAGCAGCTTGGGACAGCAGAATCAGCCCCAGCATTTT; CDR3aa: CASSLGQQNQPQHF
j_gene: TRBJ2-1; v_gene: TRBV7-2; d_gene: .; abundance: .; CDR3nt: TGTGCCAGCCTGTATCGGGCTAATTCCGATGAGCAGTTCTTC; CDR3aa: CASLYRANSDEQFF
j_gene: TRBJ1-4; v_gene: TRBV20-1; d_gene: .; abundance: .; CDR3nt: TGCAGTGCTAGAGCCGGAACTAATGAAAAACTGTTTTTT; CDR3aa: CSARAGTNEKLFF
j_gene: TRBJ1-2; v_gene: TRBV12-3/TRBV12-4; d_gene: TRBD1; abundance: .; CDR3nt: TGTGCCAGCAGGCCATTTAGCGGGACAGCCTATGGCTACACCTTC; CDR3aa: CASRPFSGTAYGYTF
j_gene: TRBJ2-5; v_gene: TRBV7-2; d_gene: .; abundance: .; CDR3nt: TGTGCCAGCAGCTTATTATCCCTAGCGCGAGGGACCCAGTACTTC; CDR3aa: CASSLLSLARGTQYF
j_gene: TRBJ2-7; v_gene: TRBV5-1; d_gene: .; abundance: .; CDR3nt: TGCGCCAGCAGCTCGGGACTTACGTCGTACGAGCAGTACTTC; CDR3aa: CASSSGLTSYEQYF
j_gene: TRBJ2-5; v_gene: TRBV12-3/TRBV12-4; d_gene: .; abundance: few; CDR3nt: TGTGCCAGCAGTAGACACGAACCATCGCAGACCCAGTACTTC; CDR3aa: CASSRHEPSQTQYF
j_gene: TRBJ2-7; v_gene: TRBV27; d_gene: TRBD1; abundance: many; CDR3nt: TGTGCCAGCAGACCGGGACAGCCATCCTACGAGCAGTACTTC; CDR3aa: CASRPGQPSYEQYF
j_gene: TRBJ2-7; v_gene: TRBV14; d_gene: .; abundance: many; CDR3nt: TGTGCCAGCAGCCAAGGACCTCTCGAGGTTTACGAGCAGTACTTC; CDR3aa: CASSQGPLEVYEQYF
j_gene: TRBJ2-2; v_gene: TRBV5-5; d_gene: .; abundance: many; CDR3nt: TGTGCCAGCAGCGCGGTCGTGCAGGGCGAGCTGTTTTTT; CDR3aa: CASSAVVQGELFF
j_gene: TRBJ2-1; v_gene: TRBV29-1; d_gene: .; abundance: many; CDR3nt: TGCAGCGTGTCGGGTAGCGTGTACAATGAGCAGTTCTTC; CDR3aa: CSVSGSVYNEQFF
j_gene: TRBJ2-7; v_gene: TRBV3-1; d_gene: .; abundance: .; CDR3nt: TGTGCCAGCGGTCAAATGAAAGGGACCTACGAGCAGTACTTC; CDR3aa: CASGQMKGTYEQYF
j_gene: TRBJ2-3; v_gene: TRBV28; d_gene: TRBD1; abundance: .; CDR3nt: TGTGCCAGCTTGTCTGCAGGGGGCGAATCAGATACGCAGTATTTT; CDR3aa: CASLSAGGESDTQYF
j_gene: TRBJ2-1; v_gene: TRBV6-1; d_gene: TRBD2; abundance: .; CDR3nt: TGTGCCAGCAGTAAGAGCGGGAGTTTCAATGAGCAGTTCTTC; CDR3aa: CASSKSGSFNEQFF
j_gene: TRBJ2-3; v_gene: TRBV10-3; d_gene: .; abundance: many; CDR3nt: TGTGCCATCAGTGACGGGTCGGGCAGCACAGATACGCAGTATTTT; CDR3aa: CAISDGSGSTDTQYF
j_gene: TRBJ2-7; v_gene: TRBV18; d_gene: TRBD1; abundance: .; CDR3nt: TGTGCCAGGGGGACGATAGACCGGGACAGGGTTGGAAGCTCCTACGAGCAGTACTTC; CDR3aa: CARGTIDRDRVGSSYEQYF
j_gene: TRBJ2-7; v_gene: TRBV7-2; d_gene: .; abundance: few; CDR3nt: TGTGCCAGCAGCCCACTACGGGGGACCTACGAGCAGTACTTC; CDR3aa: CASSPLRGTYEQYF
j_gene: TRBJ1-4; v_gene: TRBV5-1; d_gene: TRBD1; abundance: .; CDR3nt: TGCGCCAGCAGCTTTAACGGACAGGGGGAAGAAAAACTGTTTTTT; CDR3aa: CASSFNGQGEEKLFF
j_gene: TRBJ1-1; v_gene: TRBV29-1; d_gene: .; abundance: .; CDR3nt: TGCAGCGTTGGGAGACAGCTTTACACTGAAGCTTTCTTT; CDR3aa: CSVGRQLYTEAFF